This TCR beta chain originates from a study of cytomegalovirus exposure and HLA in healthy donors (dated by TCRdb to 2016 to 2017). Turning to the overall study: An earlier analysis of roughly 500 of the donors reported 276 Gb of sequence data and 117 million unique TCR beta sequences obtained from some 170 million T cells. About 330 gigabases of sequencing data and 91 million or so unique TCR sequences made up an early release that covered roughly 670 HLA-typed donors. The genetic ancestry cluster associated with self-reported Caucasian donors included 80% to 90% of the 398 genotyped donors. The study aimed to test whether signatures of past pathogen exposure could be identified by cataloging public T cell receptors. The T cell repertoires of several hundred subjects were profiled by immunosequencing and related to cytomegalovirus serostatus. Along with the approximately 700-subject first cohort, a separate validation cohort of over a hundred different subjects was used. The study combined high-throughput TCR immunosequencing, statistical association of individual TCRs with disease status, and machine learning to predict cytomegalovirus infection status. A later analysis re-analyzed previously published TCR beta repertoires from approximately 670 donors and added high-resolution HLA genotyping to study TCR occurrence patterns. The later analysis used no new phenotypic data to find candidate immune exposures, relying instead on TCR beta sequences and their occurrence across donors. An earlier analysis of about 620 of the donors applied high-throughput TCR beta sequencing to assess whether each TCR beta V gene segment acted as functional or pseudogenic. Alongside the repertoire data, information on donor age, sex, ethnicity and CMV serostatus was compiled. In a later genetic analysis, genome-wide SNP genotypes for about 55% of the roughly 700 donors were used, and that subset was treated as a discovery cohort. All discovery cohort repertoires had been generated using a single sequencing platform. Class I and class II HLA loci were covered by the typing at four-digit resolution. Typing coverage varied by locus: roughly 620-630 donors for A, B, C, DRB1 and DQB1; about 520 for DQA1; more than 600 for DPA1; 400 to 480 for DPB1. Roughly 5 DR-DQ haplotypes were handled as single units for association and clustering, since linkage in the cohort was strong. Across 300 to 400 genotyped donors of the cohort, an average of about 240,000 unique TCR beta nucleotide sequences per donor were sequenced, and roughly 17% of those sequences were non-productive.

Points the paper makes about the study in general: The sequencing pipeline was judged likely to have produced a cluster of highly shared sequence variants as a technical artifact. Across donors, most TCR sequences were observed very rarely, whereas some public TCRs were present in many individuals. In an earlier analysis of fewer than 750 of the donors, most TCR beta V segments were observed in productive rearrangements about 90% or about 30% of the time, broadly matching IMGT annotations. Some IMGT-functional V segments, including TRBV6-2 and TRBV6-3, could not be distinguished by the 87-base-pair reads and were therefore excluded. Sequencing depth was assumed to be roughly uniform across donors in the presence/absence analyses, though that assumption may not hold. Only TCR beta chains were sequenced in this cohort, and the absence of alpha or paired-chain data limited detectable features. A total of 150 or so TCR beta chains were listed by the study as associated with cytomegalovirus. For the cohort, immune exposure information was limited to CMV serostatus. In a later genetic analysis, fewer N-insertions in productive TCRs were reported among donors in an Asian-associated ancestry cluster than the 666-donor mean. A later analysis reported that several top co-occurrence clusters appeared linked to parvovirus B19, influenza, CMV and Epstein-Barr virus. The authors suggested that the approach could potentially be generalized to other disease states and immunological phenotypes. Correlated functional status among segregating V segments might be attributable to linkage disequilibrium, but an unknown experimental factor could not be ruled out. A later analysis associated about 18,000 TCR beta sequences with specific HLA alleles at a false discovery rate of 0.05. Seventeen rarely observed V segments, including chromosome 9 orphons, were excluded from the earlier analysis of about 610 of the donors because counts were too low. Because some donors lacked HLA typing at each locus, the association tests relied only on the typed subset. In a later analysis, HLA-associated TCR beta chains showed more clonal expansion and lower generation probabilities than non-associated chains that were equally common. In a later genetic analysis, a missense DCLRE1C variant was associated with V-gene and J-gene trimming of TCR beta chains, and the association was replicated in an independent cohort. A further reported finding was that TCR beta sequences accurately predicted the HLA-A and HLA-B alleles for most subjects in the first cohort. In a later analysis, most CMV-associated TCR beta chains were found to appear HLA-restricted, with HLA associations seemingly driven largely by CMV exposure. Three of the identified cytomegalovirus-associated TCR beta chains were confirmed in vitro to be specific for cytomegalovirus antigens. When HLA alleles, especially DR and DQ, strongly co-occurred, attributing TCR associations to individual alleles was difficult. In both the original and validation cohorts, the classifier was reported to diagnose cytomegalovirus status with high specificity and sensitivity. According to a later analysis, TCR association rates differed among HLA loci, with DRB1 alleles showing the most associated TCRs and HLA-C alleles showing the fewest.

Libraries were made using the immunoSEQ multiplex PCR assay. For the multiplex PCR, a mixture combining 60 forward primers for TCR Vbeta segments and 13 reverse primers for TCR Jbeta segments was used. The CDR3 region of rearranged TCR beta genes was amplified from genomic DNA with a multiplex PCR assay. The Illumina HiSeq System was used to sequence the amplified TCR beta libraries as 87-base-pair reads. The authors' analysis ran thus. A later analysis tallied tens of millions of unique TCR beta chains across the 666 repertoires, and around 12 million of those chains were shared by two or more donors. A nearest-neighbor algorithm error-corrected the raw reads and collapsed the reads into unique sequences, merging closely related sequences to remove PCR and sequencing errors. CDR3 sequences were aligned to IMGT reference sequences to assign V, D and J gene segments. Each retained sequence needed at least a six-nucleotide match to both a V gene segment and a J gene segment. Rearrangements were classified as productive when the CDR3 lacked stop codons and remained in frame with V and J, and all other rearrangements were classified as non-productive. CDR3 was defined according to IMGT convention as the region running from the second conserved V-encoded cysteine to the conserved J-encoded phenylalanine. The earlier analysis of about 530 of the donors excluded any sequence lacking an unambiguous match to a single V gene segment. An earlier analysis of a few hundred of the donors classified V segments as functional when productive rearrangements were above 56.7% and as segregating when the standard deviation between donors was above 5%. A statistical classification framework was built to diagnose cytomegalovirus status from the catalog of TCR beta chain sequences. V and J gene assignment, in a later analysis, came from comparing TCR nucleotide sequences with IMGT/GENE-DB human TR gene sequences. The TCRdist pipeline was used in a later analysis to assign CDR3 sequences and most-parsimonious VDJ recombination scenarios. In a later analysis, every TCR beta chain was defined by the combination of its CDR3 amino acid sequence and its V-gene family, and reads without a unique V-gene family were dropped. To address suspected cross-contamination and a sequencing artifact, a later analysis removed around 590 highly shared, low-generation-probability nucleotide sequences. A later analysis calculated a clonal expansion index for each public chain from normalized within-repertoire ranks of inferred template counts. In a later analysis, generation probabilities were computed with a VDJ recombination model fitted to out-of-frame rearrangements, and the resulting probabilities were checked against IGoR. In a later analysis, hypergeometric tests were used to score TCR-TCR, TCR-HLA and TCR-CMV co-occurrence, with a repertoire-size bias correction applied to TCR pairs. In a later analysis, false discovery rates were estimated by permuting HLA or CMV assignments 20 times. A later analysis grouped co-occurring TCRs with DBSCAN, adding TCRdist sequence similarity when clustering within HLA-allele-positive subsets. Repertoires with fewer than 30,000 or more than 120,000 public chains, plus five repertoires with anomalous nucleotide sharing, were excluded from co-occurrence clustering. In its TCRdb copy, this immuneACCESS table keeps in-frame sequences only and misses some clones. Where compared with another copy, unresolved V genes explain less than half of these, and the others have no known cause. V, J and clone size were drawn from that table, and D and trimming were deduced from the DNA. The sample table lists approximately 300,000 clones, under 90% of them with a count of one. The ten largest clonotypes hold roughly 0.31% of the sample.

In total, more than 500 healthy bone marrow donors made up the cohort. At the time of sampling, all cohort members were nominally healthy, though unrecorded immune exposures were likely present. The donor tested CMV seronegative, placing the donor among the 350 to 400 seronegative members of the cohort. A peripheral blood sample was collected from each donor, and TCR beta sequencing was performed on peripheral blood mononuclear cells. Genomic DNA extraction from the blood cell samples was performed with the Qiagen DNeasy Blood Extraction Kit. Inclusive of the bounding cysteine and phenylalanine, the CDR3 is 16 residues long. Of all the DNA, just the CDR3 is kept, 48 bases in frame from base 1. The germline V gene specifies MDHEN as CDR1 and SYDVKM as CDR2. V loses 7 bases, J loses 5 bases, and the germline ends lie 23 bases apart. Regarding this clone: It has no known antigen specificity. Within one base of it there is no much larger clone, and no base qualities were kept.

The sequencing sample was made of PBMCs. This clonotype originated in a girl aged 2 to 10 in good health and CMV-seronegative. The chain is assembled from TRBV28 and TRBJ1-1, with a weak D call of TRBD1 (5 bases match). The CDR3 is CASTQAHKMGGTEAFF. The sequence in DNA is TGTGCCAGCACCCAGGCCCACAAAATGGGGGGAACTGAAGCTTTCTTT.